These 17 T cell receptor beta chains were all obtained from the same sample, sequenced in a study of blood T cell repertoires in COVID-19. Libraries were prepared by immunoSEQ multiplex PCR; TCRdb keeps only in-frame clonotypes and omits some of them. The data contain about 480,000 clones, 75% to 90% of them seen just once; the ten biggest clones take up just over 8%. Specimen: PBMCs or T cells enriched from blood (not recorded which). The receptors come from a woman aged 55-69 years who had recovered from COVID-19.

The gene calls are TRBV10-3 and TRBJ1-1, with 12 bases matching TRBD1. The CDR3 consists of 17 residues. Per the germline V gene, CDR1 is ENHRY and CDR2 is SYGVKD. J was trimmed by 3 bases and V by 6 bases; bases with no gene match: 11. The CDR3 is CAISPGTGGARYTEAFF. Written as DNA, the CDR3 is TGTGCCATCAGCCCCGGGACAGGGGGCGCGAGGTACACTGAAGCTTTCTTT.

This chain uses TRBV3-1 (or the pseudogene TRBV3-2) with TRBJ1-3; the D is unclear. Germline CDR1 and CDR2: LGHDT and YNNKEL (reference sequence). The CDR3 consists of 18 residues. Trimming stripped 0 bases from V and 4 bases from J, with 19 bases between. The CDR3 nucleotides are TGTGCCAGCAGCCAAGATATTCTGCGGGCGCCATTCGGAAACACCATATATTTT. It translates to CASSQDILRAPFGNTIYF.

The gene calls are TRBV6-5 and TRBJ1-6; the match to TRBD1 covers 8 bases. This CDR3 contains 14 residues. Trimming took 8 bases from V and 14 from J; bases not matched to a gene: 14. Germline CDR1 is MNHEY and CDR2 is SVGAGI. The CDR3 nucleotides are TGTGCCAGCGGACCCGGGACAGGCTCGGTAGCCCTCCACTTT. Translating it yields CASGPGTGSVALHF.

This rearrangement joins TRBV5-6 to TRBJ2-7; D remains unclear. The CDR3 runs to 10 residues. The V end was cut by 6 bases, the J end by 3 bases, with 4 bases between. Germline-derived CDR1 and CDR2 are SGHDT and YYEEEE. The CDR3 loop reads CASTLYEQYV. CDR3 bases: TGTGCCAGCACCCTCTACGAGCAGTACGTC.

The chain is built from TRBV4-2 and TRBJ2-3; 8 bases line up with TRBD2. This CDR3 spans 14 amino acids. CDR1 LGHNA and CDR2 YNFKEQ come from the germline V gene. Trimming cost V 1 base and J 6 bases; bases outside gene matches: 3. Here the CDR3 DNA reads TGTGCCAGCAGCCAAGGGGGCGGGAGGGATACGCAGTATTTT. Protein product: CASSQGGGRDTQYF.

This clone has just one count. The V call is TRBV9, the J call TRBJ1-1; D is perhaps TRBD1 (5 bases). The CDR3 is 15 amino acids. V lost 4 bases to trimming and J lost 1 base, with 14 bases between them. From germline, CDR1 is SGDLS and CDR2 YYNGEE. CDR3 sequence: CASSPTRDPNTEAFF. For the CDR3, the DNA is TGTGCCAGCAGCCCGACCAGGGATCCGAACACTGAAGCTTTCTTT.

The genes are TRBV30 and TRBJ1-5, with a possible D match to TRBD1 (5 bases). In germline, CDR1 is GTSNPN, CDR2 SVGIG (reference sequence). The CDR3 is made up of 14 amino acids. Trimming removed 0 bases at V and 0 bases at J, with 6 bases between. The CDR3 DNA reads as TGTGCCTGGAGTGTGGGGGGTAGCAATCAGCCCCAGCATTTT. Translating gives CAWSVGGSNQPQHF. The complete variable domain, with remaining parts taken from reference TRBV30 and TRBJ1-5, reads SQTIHQWPATLVQPVGSPLSLECTVEGTSNPNLYWYRQAAGRGLQLLFYSVGIGQISSEVPQNLSASRPQDRQFILSSKKLLLSDSGFYLCAWSVGGSNQPQHFGDGTRLSIL.

This chain connects TRBV12-3 or TRBV12-4 to TRBJ1-2; TRBD1 agrees at 8 bases. With 6 bases clipped from V and 8 bases from J, the junction kept 5 bases outside the gene matches. The CDR3 contains 12 residues. CDR3 DNA sequence: TGTGCCAGCAGCTCAGGGACAGGAGGCTACACCTTC. Residues: CASSSGTGGYTF.

The V gene is TRBV3-1 (or the pseudogene TRBV3-2), the J gene TRBJ1-2, with a tentative D call TRBD1 (5 bases). V was trimmed by 1 base and J by 7 bases, leaving 19 bases between them. Germline CDR1 reads LGHDT; CDR2 reads YNNKEL (reference sequence). The CDR3 length is 16 residues. CDR3 residues: CASSQVVLRRVGGYTF. The CDR3 DNA sequence: TGTGCCAGCAGCCAAGTGGTGTTACGCAGGGTCGGTGGCTACACCTTC.

The J gene is TRBJ1-5, the V gene TRBV6-1; D may be TRBD1 (5 bases). V lost 0 bases, J lost 0 bases, and 15 bases lay in between. Germline V gene lookup returns CDR1 MNHNS and CDR2 SASEGT. This CDR3 contains 18 residues. The CDR3 bases are TGTGCCAGCAGTGAAGCGCTCGCAGGGATAAATAGCAATCAGCCCCAGCATTTT. This sequence encodes CASSEALAGINSNQPQHF.

This chain links TRBV4-2 with TRBJ1-6; TRBD1 matches 7 bases. The trim removed 4 bases at V and 5 bases at J, leaving 5 bases unmatched. Germline CDR1 reads LGHNA; CDR2 reads YNFKEQ. The length of the CDR3 is 15 residues. CDR3 loop: CASSRGQPHNSPLHF. Written as DNA, the CDR3 is TGTGCCAGCAGCCGGGGACAGCCACATAATTCACCCCTCCACTTT.

CDR3 sequence: CAAAGAVAFF. In DNA, the CDR3 is TGTGCCGCCGCGGGGGCTGTGGCTTTCTTT. This sequence joins TRBV6-5 and TRBJ1-1; D is perhaps TRBD1 (6 bases). This CDR3 has 10 residues. Germline lookup yields CDR1 MNHEY and CDR2 SVGAGI. V shed 11 bases and J shed 11 bases, with 15 bases lying between them.

CDR3 DNA: TGTGCCAGCACTAGTAGTAGCTCCTACGAGCAGTACTTC. Translation gives CASTSSSSYEQYF. V and J are TRBV6-5 and TRBJ2-7; D uncertain. The CDR3 sequence is 13 residues long. Germline loops: CDR1 MNHEY, CDR2 SVGAGI. V lost 7 bases to trimming and J lost 0 bases, with 10 bases between them.

The chain employs TRBV3-1 (or the pseudogene TRBV3-2) and TRBJ1-6, with TRBD1 identical over 9 bases. CDR3 length equals 15 residues. After removal of 2 bases from V and 10 bases from J, the junction contained 6 bases not matched to a gene. CDR1 is LGHDT and CDR2 is YNNKEL in the germline V gene (reference sequence). The CDR3 loop reads CASSQQGTGRSPLHF. CDR3 in DNA: TGTGCCAGCAGCCAACAGGGGACAGGGAGATCACCCCTCCACTTT.

The V call is TRBV11-2, the J call TRBJ2-3, with 7 nucleotides matching TRBD1. Germline loops: CDR1 SGHAT, CDR2 FQNNGV. With 5 bases clipped from V and 0 bases from J, the junction kept 5 bases outside the gene matches. This CDR3 region has 15 residues. This CDR3 is CASSPGQLSTDTQYF. CDR3 in DNA: TGTGCCAGCAGCCCGGGACAGTTAAGCACAGATACGCAGTATTTT.

The V and J genes are TRBV2 and TRBJ1-1; no clear D gene. The V gene lost 4 bases and the J gene lost 5 bases, with 11 bases spanning the gap. CDR1 and CDR2 from the germline V gene are SNHLY and FYNNEI. The CDR3 covers 13 residues. The DNA of the CDR3 is TGTGCCAGCAGTGCACCCGGGGAGACTGAAGCTTTCTTT. Translating it yields CASSAPGETEAFF.

CDR3 residues: CASSSTGSHFSYNEQFF. The CDR3 region has the DNA TGTGCCAGCAGCTCCACAGGGTCCCACTTCTCCTACAATGAGCAGTTCTTC. V usage is TRBV7-9 and J usage is TRBJ2-1; possibly TRBD1 for D (6 bases). Trimming shortened V by 4 bases and J by 0 bases, and 16 bases separated the two germline ends. CDR1 SEHNR and CDR2 FQNEAQ come from the germline V gene (reference sequence). There are 17 residues in the CDR3.